The clone carrying this TCR beta chain was counted at least ten times. Its target is unknown. This sample is part of a study of T cell repertoires in cytomegalovirus infection. Study-wide results and caveats: HLA-C-restricted CMV-specific TCR beta clonotypes prevailed in the ex vivo response.

Germline V lookup: CDR1 SGHTA, CDR2 FQGNSA. The V gene lost 3 bases and the J gene lost 5 bases, with 13 bases spanning the gap. This CDR3 is built from 14 residues. TCRdb reanalysed the reads using MiXCR and keeps one entry per CDR3 protein. The data hold hundreds of thousands of distinct CDR3 sequences, with approximately 7% observed a single time. The sequence was obtained from a human donor in good health (CMV status not recorded). Some clones in this sample may be carry-over from other donors' samples. The chain employs TRBV7-2 and TRBJ1-1; tentative D call: TRBD1 (5 bases). The sequenced sample was PBMCs. The CDR3 is CASSLTRGFTEAFF. The CDR3 DNA reads as TGTGCCAGCAGCTTGACAAGGGGCTTTACTGAAGCTTTCTTT.